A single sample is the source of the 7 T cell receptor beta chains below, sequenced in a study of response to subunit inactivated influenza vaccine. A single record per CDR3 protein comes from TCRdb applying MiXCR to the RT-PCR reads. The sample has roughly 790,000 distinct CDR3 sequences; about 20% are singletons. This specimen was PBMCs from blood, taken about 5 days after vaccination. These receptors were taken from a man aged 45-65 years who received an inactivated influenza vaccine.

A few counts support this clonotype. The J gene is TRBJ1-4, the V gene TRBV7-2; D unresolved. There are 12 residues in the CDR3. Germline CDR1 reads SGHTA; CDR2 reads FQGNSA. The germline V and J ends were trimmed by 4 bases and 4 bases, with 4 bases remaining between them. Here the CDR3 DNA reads TGTGCCAGCAGCTCAAATAATGAAAAACTGTTTTTT. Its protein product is CASSSNNEKLFF. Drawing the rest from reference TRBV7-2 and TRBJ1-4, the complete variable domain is GAGVSQSPSNKVTEKGKDVELRCDPISGHTALYWYRQSLGQGLEFLIYFQGNSAPDKSGLPSDRFSAERTGGSVSTLTIQRTQQEDSAVYLCASSSNNEKLFFGSGTQLSVL.

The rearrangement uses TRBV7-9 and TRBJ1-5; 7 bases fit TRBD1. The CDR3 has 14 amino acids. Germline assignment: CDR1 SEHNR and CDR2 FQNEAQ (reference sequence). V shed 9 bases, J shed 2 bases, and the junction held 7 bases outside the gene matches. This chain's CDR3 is CARSHTGGNQPQHF. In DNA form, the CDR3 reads TGTGCCAGAAGCCACACAGGGGGCAATCAGCCCCAGCATTTT.

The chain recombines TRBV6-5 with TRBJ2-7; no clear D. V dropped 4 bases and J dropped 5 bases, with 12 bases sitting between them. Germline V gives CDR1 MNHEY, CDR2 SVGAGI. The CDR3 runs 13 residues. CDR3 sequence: CASSFAPHNEQYF. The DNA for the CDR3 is TGTGCCAGCAGTTTCGCGCCCCACAACGAGCAGTACTTC.

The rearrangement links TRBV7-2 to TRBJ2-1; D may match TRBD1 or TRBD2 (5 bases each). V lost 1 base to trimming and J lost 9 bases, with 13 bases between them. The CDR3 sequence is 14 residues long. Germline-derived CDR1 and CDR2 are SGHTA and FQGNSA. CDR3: CASSLDLGAGEQFF. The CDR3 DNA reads TGTGCCAGCAGCTTAGATCTCGGGGCAGGTGAGCAGTTCTTC.

CDR3 nucleotides: TGTGCCCCCCGGCGGAGGAAATACAATGAGCAGTTCTTC. This codes for CAPRRRKYNEQFF. The chain couples TRBV15 to TRBJ2-1; a possible D gene is TRBD2 (5 bases). The CDR3 contains 13 residues. Germline V gene sequence: CDR1 LNHNV, CDR2 YYDKDF (reference sequence). Between the trimmed V and J ends, which lost 11 bases and 4 bases, there was a span of 15 bases. The full variable domain, completed using reference TRBV15 and TRBJ2-1, is DAMVIQNPRYQVTQFGKPVTLSCSQTLNHNVMYWYQQKSSQAPKLLFHYYDKDFNNEADTPDNFQSRRPNTSFCFLDIRSPGLGDTAMYLCAPRRRKYNEQFFGPGTRLTVL.

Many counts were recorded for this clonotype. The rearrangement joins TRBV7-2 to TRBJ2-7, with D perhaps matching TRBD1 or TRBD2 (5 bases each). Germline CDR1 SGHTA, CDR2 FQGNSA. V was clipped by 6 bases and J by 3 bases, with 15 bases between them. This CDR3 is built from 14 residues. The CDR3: CASRVRDGVYEQYF. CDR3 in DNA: TGTGCCAGCAGGGTTAGGGACGGAGTCTACGAGCAGTACTTC.

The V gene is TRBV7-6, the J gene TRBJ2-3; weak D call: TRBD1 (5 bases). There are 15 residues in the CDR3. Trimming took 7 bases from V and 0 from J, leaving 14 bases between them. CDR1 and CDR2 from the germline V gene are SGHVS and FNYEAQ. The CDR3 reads CASNDRETSTDTQYF. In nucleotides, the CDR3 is TGTGCCAGCAACGACAGAGAGACTAGCACAGATACGCAGTATTTT.